This entry describes one T cell receptor beta chain. Trimming took 7 bases from V and 7 from J, leaving 13 bases between them. The CDR3 contains 12 residues. This record comes from a study of control samples from healthy donors and cancer patients. Sequenced by immunoSEQ multiplex PCR; TCRdb stores in-frame clones only, minus some. The table lists about 75,000 clones, more than 80% of them singletons. The V and J genes are TRBV12-3 or TRBV12-4 and TRBJ1-2, with D tentatively TRBD1 (5 bases). Specimen: blood. This TCR came from a man aged 45 to 65 in good health. CDR3: CASNWQGGGYTF. DNA of the CDR3: TGTGCCAGCAATTGGCAGGGCGGTGGCTACACCTTC.